The next 25 T cell receptor beta chains were all read from a single sample in a study of T cells in Graves' hyperthyroidism and ophthalmopathy. Researchers took RNA transcripts and amplified the TCR beta CDR3 regions from them. The TCR CDR3 was amplified in a first-round RT-PCR using the HTBI primer set. TCRdb recomputed calls from the multiplex PCR reads with MiXCR, one row per CDR3 protein. In the table there are some 510,000 distinct CDR3 sequences, about a fifth of which are singletons. The sequencing sample was made of blood. The receptor set was obtained from a man between 18 and 29 years old with Graves' hyperthyroidism.

This clonotype was counted many times. CDR3 DNA sequence: TGTGCCAGCAGGGGGGATGCGAATTCACCCCTCCACTTT. This encodes CASRGDANSPLHF. The rearrangement links TRBV6-1 to TRBJ1-6; TRBD1 might be the D (5 bases). Trimming removed 6 bases at V and 7 bases at J, with 10 bases between. Germline V gene sequence: CDR1 MNHNS, CDR2 SASEGT. This CDR3 has 13 residues.

In this sample, this clonotype turned up a few times. CDR3: CASSQDSGRRKYF. Written as DNA, the CDR3 is TGTGCCAGCAGCCAAGACTCGGGGAGGAGGAAGTACTTC. The V call is TRBV3-1, the J call TRBJ2-7, with D tentatively TRBD2 (6 bases). The length of the CDR3 is 13 residues. Trimming removed 0 bases at V and 11 bases at J, with 14 bases between. From germline, CDR1 is LGHDT and CDR2 YNNKEL (reference sequence).

This clonotype has a handful of counts. V usage is TRBV5-1 and J usage is TRBJ2-7, with D possibly matching TRBD2 (6 bases). The CDR3 runs to 15 residues. Trimming took off 4 bases at V and 2 bases at J, with 16 bases between the two ends. From germline, CDR1 is SGHRS and CDR2 YFSETQ. CDR3 sequence reads: CASSPGTRIPYEQYF. The CDR3 coding sequence is TGCGCCAGCAGCCCCGGGACTCGCATTCCCTACGAGCAGTACTTC.

This clonotype was observed at least ten times. The V and J genes are TRBV6-1 and TRBJ2-6; D gene uncertain. Trimming cost V 7 bases and J 0 bases, with 10 bases left between them. The CDR3 is 15 amino acids. Germline-derived CDR1 and CDR2 are MNHNS and SASEGT. DNA for the CDR3: TGTGCCAGCATTCGACGGTTCTCTGGGGCCAACGTCCTGACTTTC. Residues: CASIRRFSGANVLTF.

This clonotype occurred a few times. The chain joins TRBV2 to TRBJ2-5; D ambiguous. Germline CDR1 and CDR2: SNHLY and FYNNEI. The ends were cut back, 7 bases at V and 3 bases at J, with 9 bases in the middle. The CDR3 runs 12 residues. Written as DNA, the CDR3 is TGTGCCAGCAAGGCCTACGAAGAGACCCAGTACTTC. This codes for CASKAYEETQYF.

The sample holds many counts of this clonotype. The CDR3 region is CASSENRQHYEQYF. In DNA, the CDR3 is TGCGCCAGCAGTGAGAACCGGCAGCACTACGAGCAGTACTTC. The chain joins TRBV10-2 to TRBJ2-7; D gene ambiguous. V lost 2 bases, J lost 3 bases, and 11 bases lay in between. CDR3 length equals 14 residues. Germline CDR1 and CDR2: WSHSY and SAAADI.

This clonotype was seen just once. A read error may account for a junction end that differs from germline. This chain uses TRBV6-5 with TRBJ1-1; TRBD1 matches at 7 bases. This CDR3 is 13 amino acids long. CDR1 is MNHEY and CDR2 is SVGAGI in the germline V gene. The CDR3 loop is CASSYSGQAQACF. CDR3 DNA sequence: TGTGCCAGCAGTTACTCTGGACAGGCTCAGGCTTGCTTT.

The CDR3 DNA follows: TGTGCCAGCAGCCAAGGCCCGGGGCATTGGGCCTCGAACACTGAAGCTTTCTTT. It encodes CASSQGPGHWASNTEAFF. This chain connects TRBV14 to TRBJ1-1; tentatively, D is TRBD1 (5 bases). The CDR3 extends over 18 amino acids. Per the germline V gene, CDR1 is SGHDN and CDR2 is FVKESK. The V end lost 1 base, the J end lost 1 base, and 19 bases lay between the germline ends. Combining the CDR3 with reference TRBV14 and TRBJ1-1 gives the whole variable domain EAGVTQFPSHSVIEKGQTVTLRCDPISGHDNLYWYRRVMGKEIKFLLHFVKESKQDESGMPNNRFLAERTGGTYSTLKVQPAELEDSGVYFCASSQGPGHWASNTEAFFGQGTRLTVV.

This clonotype was observed many times. This chain's CDR3 is CASSVVEETQYF. The CDR3 DNA is TGTGCCAGCAGCGTAGTGGAAGAGACCCAGTACTTC. The chain joins TRBV9 to TRBJ2-5; D not resolved. Per germline, CDR1 SGDLS and CDR2 YYNGEE. The CDR3 loop spans 12 amino acids. The germline V and J ends were trimmed by 0 bases and 3 bases, with 3 bases remaining between them.

This clonotype has at least ten counts. The chain recombines TRBV7-8 with TRBJ1-2, with D possibly TRBD1 on 6 matching bases. Germline assignment: CDR1 SGHVS and CDR2 FQNEAQ. Trimming cost V 4 bases and J 0 bases, with 12 bases left between them. The CDR3 has 15 amino acids. CDR3 region: CASSSVEGANYGYTF. CDR3 nucleotides: TGTGCCAGCAGCTCCGTGGAGGGGGCTAACTATGGCTACACCTTC.

In this sample, this clonotype turned up many times. The CDR3 loop is CSARAGQETQYF. The CDR3 region has the DNA TGCAGTGCTAGAGCGGGTCAAGAGACCCAGTACTTC. The chain has TRBV20-1 and TRBJ2-5; D is uncertain. CDR1 DFQATT and CDR2 SNEGSKA come from the germline V gene (reference sequence). The V gene lost 1 base and the J gene lost 2 bases, with 5 bases spanning the gap. The CDR3 covers 12 residues.

In this sample, this clonotype turned up many times. V usage is TRBV19 and J usage is TRBJ1-3, with 8 bases matching TRBD1. CDR3 size: 14 residues. V trimming: 5 bases; J trimming: 3 bases; junction bases outside the gene matches: 3. CDR1 is LNHDA and CDR2 is SQIVND in the germline V gene (reference sequence). The CDR3 reads CASSGTGLGNTIYF. The CDR3 bases are TGTGCCAGTAGTGGGACAGGCCTTGGAAACACCATATATTTT.

As to this clonotype: In this CDR3 the conserved last residue, phenylalanine or tryptophan, is missing, so a read error is likely. This chain uses TRBV19 with TRBJ1-5; TRBD1 aligns across 8 bases. The germline CDR1 and CDR2 sequences are LNHDA and SQIVND (reference sequence). The CDR3 runs to 15 residues. The V and J ends lost 8 bases and 6 bases, in that order; junction bases with no gene match: 12. The CDR3 coding sequence is TGTGCCAGTGAGTACGGGACAGGCCGCTTTCAGCCCCAGCATTCT. Its translation: CASEYGTGRFQPQHS.

This clonotype was detected ten times or more. The chain carries TRBV6-5 and TRBJ2-7; D gene unclear. The CDR3 is 12 amino acids. Trimming removed 2 bases from V and 4 bases from J, with 6 bases in between. Germline V lookup: CDR1 MNHEY, CDR2 SVGAGI. The CDR3 nucleotides are TGTGCCAGCAGTTACCGAGGTTACGAGCAGTACTTC. Protein: CASSYRGYEQYF.

The V call is TRBV3-1, the J call TRBJ1-5; 12 bases agree with TRBD1. CDR3 length: 16 residues. V lost 5 bases to trimming and J lost 4 bases; unmatched junction nucleotides: 6. Looked up from germline, CDR1 is LGHDT and CDR2 is YNNKEL (reference sequence). For the CDR3, the DNA is TGTGCCAGCAGCAAGGGGACAGGGGGCATGAATCAGCCCCAGCATTTT. Translated: CASSKGTGGMNQPQHF.

This clonotype has a count of ten or more. The CDR3 loop reads CASSPRRGVQETQYF. DNA for the CDR3: TGTGCCAGCAGCCCCCGACGGGGGGTACAAGAGACCCAGTACTTC. The chain has TRBV9 and TRBJ2-5; TRBD2 agrees at 7 bases. The CDR3 covers 15 residues. V was pared by 4 bases and J by 2 bases, with 8 bases of the junction left unmatched. Germline lookup yields CDR1 SGDLS and CDR2 YYNGEE. Based on the CDR3 plus reference TRBV9 and TRBJ2-5, the full variable domain is DSGVTQTPKHLITATGQRVTLRCSPRSGDLSVYWYQQSLDQGLQFLIQYYNGEERAKGNILERFSAQQFPDLHSELNLSSLELGDSALYFCASSPRRGVQETQYFGPGTRLLVL.

The chain combines TRBV12-3 or TRBV12-4 with TRBJ1-2; D may be TRBD1 (6 bases). There are 14 residues in the CDR3. The V and J ends lost 6 bases and 4 bases respectively, with 15 bases between them. The CDR3 DNA reads TGTGCCAGCAGCCCGGACAGCGGGACCTATGGCTACACCTTC. Protein: CASSPDSGTYGYTF.

This clonotype was recorded a few times. This chain joins TRBV9 and TRBJ2-7; 10 nucleotides match TRBD2. The CDR3 has 17 residues. V shed 2 bases and J 2 bases; nucleotides not matched to a gene: 10. Germline V gene lookup returns CDR1 SGDLS and CDR2 YYNGEE. The CDR3 is CASSVGASGGLPYEQYF. In DNA, the CDR3 is TGTGCCAGCAGCGTGGGGGCTAGCGGGGGCCTCCCCTACGAGCAGTACTTC.

This clonotype was recorded at least ten times. V and J are TRBV7-3 and TRBJ1-1; D is ambiguous. The ends were cut back, 10 bases at V and 8 bases at J, with 11 bases in the middle. Germline V lookup: CDR1 SGHTA, CDR2 FQGTGA. CDR3 length: 10 amino acids. DNA of the CDR3: TGTGCCATCTCGACCGTCGAAGCTTTCTTT. This sequence encodes CAISTVEAFF.

The sample holds a few counts of this clonotype. With a much larger clone just one base away, this may be a read error. The chain uses TRBV7-3 and TRBJ1-1, with 7 bases aligning to TRBD1. CDR3 length equals 14 residues. The germline CDR1 and CDR2 sequences are SGHTA and FQGTGA. Trimming took 4 bases from V and 1 from J; bases not matched to a gene: 3. CDR3 sequence: CASSSGQTNTEAFF. The CDR3 nucleotides read TGTGCCAGCAGCTCGGGACAGACGAACACTGAAGCTTTCTTT.

This clonotype came up many times. The chain has TRBV7-9 and TRBJ1-2; D ambiguous. Trimming stripped 1 base from V and 7 bases from J, with 7 bases between. The CDR3 consists of 12 residues. Germline CDR1 SEHNR, CDR2 FQNEAQ (reference sequence). Here the CDR3 DNA reads TGTGCCAGCAGCTTAGGGGCGAGTGGCTACACCTTC. It translates to CASSLGASGYTF.

This clonotype was counted at least ten times. The J gene is TRBJ1-2, the V gene TRBV24-1; the D is unclear. The V and J ends lost 5 bases and 0 bases respectively, with 6 bases between them. The CDR3 is made up of 13 amino acids. Germline V gene lookup returns CDR1 KGHDR and CDR2 SFDVKD. As DNA, the CDR3 is TGTGCCACCAGTGCCGGGACTAACTATGGCTACACCTTC. Its protein is CATSAGTNYGYTF.

The table lists this clonotype with many counts. The chain carries TRBV19 and TRBJ2-7, with a weak D call TRBD2 (6 bases). Germline V CDR1 and CDR2: LNHDA, SQIVND (reference sequence). There are 15 residues in the CDR3. Trimming removed 1 base from V and 2 bases from J, with 12 bases in between. DNA for the CDR3: TGTGCCAGTAGTATAGGGGGAGGCCTGACCTACGAGCAGTACTTC. This translates into CASSIGGGLTYEQYF.

This clonotype showed up many times. V and J are TRBV6-5 and TRBJ1-1, with D possibly matching TRBD1 (6 bases). V lost 0 bases and J lost 7, with 12 bases in between. The CDR3 is 14 residues long. Germline V lookup: CDR1 MNHEY, CDR2 SVGAGI. This chain's CDR3 is CASSYSGGGGEAFF. CDR3 nucleotide sequence: TGTGCCAGCAGTTACTCTGGGGGCGGCGGTGAAGCTTTCTTT.

This clonotype was observed many times. The chain links TRBV28 to TRBJ1-2, with D possibly being TRBD1 (5 bases). From germline, CDR1 is MDHEN and CDR2 SYDVKM. The CDR3 consists of 15 residues. Trimming shortened V by 2 bases and J by 4 bases, and 14 bases separated the two germline ends. DNA for the CDR3: TGTGCCAGCAGTTTACAGATAGGTGGGGGCTATGGCTACACCTTC. The encoded protein is CASSLQIGGGYGYTF.